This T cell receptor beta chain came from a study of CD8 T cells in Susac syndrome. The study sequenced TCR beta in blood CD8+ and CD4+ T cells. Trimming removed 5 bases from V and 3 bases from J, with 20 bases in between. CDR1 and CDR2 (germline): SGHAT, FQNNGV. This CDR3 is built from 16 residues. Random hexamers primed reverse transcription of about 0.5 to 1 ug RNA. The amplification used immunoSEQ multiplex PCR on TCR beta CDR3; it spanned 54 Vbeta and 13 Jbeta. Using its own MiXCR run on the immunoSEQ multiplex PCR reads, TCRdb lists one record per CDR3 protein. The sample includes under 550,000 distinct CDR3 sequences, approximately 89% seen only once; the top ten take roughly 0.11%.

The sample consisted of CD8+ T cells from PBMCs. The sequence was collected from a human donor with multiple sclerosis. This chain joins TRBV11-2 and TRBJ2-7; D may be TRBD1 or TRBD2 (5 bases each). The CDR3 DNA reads TGTGCCAGCAGCCCATACACCCGGGACCGGAGCTACGAGCAGTACTTC. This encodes CASSPYTRDRSYEQYF.